These T cell receptor beta chains were read from a single sample in a study of blood T cell repertoires in COVID-19. Sequenced by immunoSEQ multiplex PCR; TCRdb stores in-frame clones only, minus some. Of fewer than 85,000 clones in the sample, around 90% are singletons; the top ten hold around 8%. Sequenced input: peripheral blood. The receptors shown here come from a human donor in a cohort sampled during active COVID-19. CDR3s include the opening cysteine and the closing phenylalanine or tryptophan. D genes are given only for firm matches. The listing skips clone size in some rows; elsewhere it reads once, few, many or a size class.

V gene	clone size	D gene	J gene	CDR3 length	CDR3 protein	CDR3 DNA
TRBV5-1	-	-	TRBJ2-5	12	CASREQGETQYF	TGCGCCAGCAGGGAACAGGGAGAGACCCAGTACTTC
TRBV28	-	TRBD1	TRBJ2-3	15	CASSQPGQGTDTQYF	TGTGCCAGCAGCCAACCAGGACAGGGCACAGATACGCAGTATTTT
TRBV28	-	TRBD1	TRBJ1-5	15	CASRPTGGGNQPQHF	TGTGCCAGCAGACCGACAGGGGGGGGCAATCAGCCCCAGCATTTT
TRBV20-1	-	-	TRBJ1-4	14	CSASFDSNNEKLFF	TGCAGTGCTAGTTTTGACAGTAATAATGAAAAACTGTTTTTT
TRBV9	-	-	TRBJ1-2	14	CASSVSQGQYGYTF	TGTGCCAGCAGCGTAAGCCAGGGCCAATATGGCTACACCTTC
TRBV27	-	TRBD1	TRBJ1-2	15	CASSPGTGFYYGYTF	TGTGCCAGCAGCCCAGGGACAGGGTTCTACTATGGCTACACCTTC
TRBV28	few	-	TRBJ2-7	11	CASSYYGEQYF	TGTGCCAGCAGCTACTACGGCGAGCAGTACTTC
TRBV5-5	-	TRBD1	TRBJ1-6	16	CASSSSQGSYNSPLHF	TGTGCCAGCAGCTCGTCACAGGGGTCCTATAATTCACCCCTCCACTTT
TRBV4-1	-	-	TRBJ2-7	14	CASSQVDGTYEQYF	TGCGCCAGCAGCCAAGTTGACGGGACCTACGAGCAGTACTTC
TRBV27	-	-	TRBJ1-1	12	CASGRQNTEAFF	TGTGCCAGCGGCCGACAGAACACTGAAGCTTTCTTT
TRBV5-6	-	-	TRBJ2-6	15	CASRDVGAGANVLTF	TGTGCCAGCAGGGATGTGGGAGCTGGGGCCAACGTCCTGACTTTC